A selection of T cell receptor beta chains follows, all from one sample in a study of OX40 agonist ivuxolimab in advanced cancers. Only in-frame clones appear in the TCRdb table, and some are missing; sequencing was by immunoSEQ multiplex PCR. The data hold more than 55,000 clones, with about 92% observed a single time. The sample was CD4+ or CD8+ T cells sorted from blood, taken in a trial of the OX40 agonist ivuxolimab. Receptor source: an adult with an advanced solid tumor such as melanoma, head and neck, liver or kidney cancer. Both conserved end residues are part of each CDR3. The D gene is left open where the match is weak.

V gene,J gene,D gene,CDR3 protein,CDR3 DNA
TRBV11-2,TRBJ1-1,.,CASSESRGLNTEAFF,TGTGCCAGCAGCGAAAGTCGGGGGTTGAACACTGAAGCTTTCTTT
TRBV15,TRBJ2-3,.,CATSREGGSTDTQYF,TGTGCCACCAGCAGAGAGGGGGGTTCCACAGATACGCAGTATTTT
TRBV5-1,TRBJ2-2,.,CASKWVDTGELFF,TGCGCCAGCAAATGGGTCGACACCGGGGAGCTGTTTTTT
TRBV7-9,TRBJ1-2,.,CASSGDMSYGYTF,TGTGCCAGCAGCGGGGACATGTCCTATGGCTACACCTTC
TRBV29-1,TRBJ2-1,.,CSVGVSAVDEQFF,TGCAGCGTTGGGGTATCGGCAGTTGATGAGCAGTTCTTC
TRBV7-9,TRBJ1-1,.,CASSSPDRSANTEAFF,TGTGCCAGCAGCTCCCCCGACAGGTCCGCGAACACTGAAGCTTTCTTT
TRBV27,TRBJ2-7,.,CASSHRATYEQYF,TGTGCCAGCAGCCACAGGGCCACCTACGAGCAGTACTTC
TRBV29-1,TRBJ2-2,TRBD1,CSVGQGAIGELFF,TGCAGCGTTGGTCAGGGGGCTATCGGGGAGCTGTTTTTT
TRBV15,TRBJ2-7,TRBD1,CATSRAGQGVYEQYF,TGTGCCACCAGCAGAGCTGGACAGGGGGTTTACGAGCAGTACTTC
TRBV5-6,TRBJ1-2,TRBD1,CASSTTTGGNGYTF,TGTGCCAGCAGCACCACGACAGGGGGTAATGGCTACACCTTC
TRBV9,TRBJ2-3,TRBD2,CASSDSGSTDTQYF,TGTGCCAGCAGCGATAGCGGGAGCACAGATACGCAGTATTTT
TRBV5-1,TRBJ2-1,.,CASSSTSEQFF,TGCGCCAGCAGCTCGACCTCGGAGCAGTTCTTC
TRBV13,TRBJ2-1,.,CASSLYNEQFF,TGTGCCAGCAGCCTGTACAATGAGCAGTTCTTC
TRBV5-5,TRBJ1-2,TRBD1,CASSLGHIGTGDGYTF,TGTGCCAGCAGCTTGGGCCATATAGGGACAGGTGACGGCTACACCTTC
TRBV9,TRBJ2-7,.,CASSEGRSAYEQYF,TGCGCCAGCAGCGAGGGGAGGAGCGCCTACGAGCAGTACTTC
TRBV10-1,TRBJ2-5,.,CASPSLEGLQETQYF,TGCGCCAGCCCTAGTTTAGAGGGGCTCCAAGAGACCCAGTACTTC
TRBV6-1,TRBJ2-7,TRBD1,CASSFEWTGAYEQYF,TGTGCCAGCAGCTTCGAGTGGACAGGAGCCTACGAGCAGTACTTC
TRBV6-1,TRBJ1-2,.,CASSGGEPFARNYGYTF,TGTGCCAGCAGTGGAGGGGAGCCGTTCGCCCGTAACTATGGCTACACCTTC
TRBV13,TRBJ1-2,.,CASSFRVRDGYTF,TGTGCCAGCAGCTTCAGGGTTAGGGATGGCTACACCTTC